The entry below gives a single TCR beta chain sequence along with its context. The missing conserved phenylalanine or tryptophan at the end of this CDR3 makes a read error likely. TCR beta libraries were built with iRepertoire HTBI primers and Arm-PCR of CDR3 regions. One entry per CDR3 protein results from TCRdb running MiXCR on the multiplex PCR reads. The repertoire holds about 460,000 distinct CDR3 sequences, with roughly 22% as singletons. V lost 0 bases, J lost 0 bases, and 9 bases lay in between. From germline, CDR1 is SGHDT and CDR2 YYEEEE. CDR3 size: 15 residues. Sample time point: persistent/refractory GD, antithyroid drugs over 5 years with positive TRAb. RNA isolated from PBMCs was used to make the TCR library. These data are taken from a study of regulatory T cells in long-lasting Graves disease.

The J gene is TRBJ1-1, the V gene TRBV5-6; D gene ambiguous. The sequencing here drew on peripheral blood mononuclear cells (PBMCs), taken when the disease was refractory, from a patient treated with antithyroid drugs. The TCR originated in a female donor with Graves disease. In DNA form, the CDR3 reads TGTGCCAGCAGCTTGGAGGGAACGGTGAACACTGAAGCTTTCCTT. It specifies CASSLEGTVNTEAFL.